This T cell receptor (beta chain) was found in a study of blood T cell repertoires in COVID-19 (dated by TCRdb to the early 2020s). The study in broad terms: Samples from collaborators originated in the United States, Italy and Spain and spanned both the acute and convalescent phases of COVID-19. The material from the prospective study consisted of cDNA or gDNA derived from T cells, B-cell-depleted T cells, or PBMCs. The dataset comprised deeply sampled blood TCRbeta repertoires from subjects exposed to, actively infected with, or recovered from COVID-19. The repertoires were released in a freely available public database meant as a resource for research on the immune response to SARS-CoV-2. The samples were drawn from the first 160 participants of the ongoing ImmuneRACE study and from 1,254 subjects provided by 6 global collaborators. Nearly every sample came with metadata listing a de-identified subject ID, COVID-19 status, age in years and sex. Where available, HLA class I and class II types were obtained from metadata supplied by the sample provider rather than from assay-based typing. Here is what the overall study found, with its caveats: The amount of clinical and demographic metadata varied by source and participant and was provided uncurated.

The collaborating institutions used their own protocols to collect whole blood in K2EDTA tubes. For TCRbeta analysis, collaborators shipped samples as frozen whole blood, isolated PBMCs, or DNA extracted from either of those sample types. TCRbeta CDR3 regions were amplified from genomic DNA by means of the immunoSEQ Assay, a bias-controlled multiplex PCR. On the authors' methods: Nucleated cell counts per sample were estimated from amplification of reference gene primers within the assay. Sequence reads were collapsed and filtered to measure the absolute abundance of every unique TCRbeta CDR3 rearrangement. For each sample, productive Simpson clonality was calculated as the square root of Simpson's diversity index across productive rearrangements. The immuneACCESS repertoire file appears here via TCRdb, limited to in-frame rearrangements. These files lack a portion of the clones; in checked studies, under half of the deficit traces to unresolved V genes, and the cause of the others is not known. That table supplies the V and J calls and clone size; D and trimming were determined from the DNA. The sample table records about 210,000 clones; just under 85% of these occur just once. 7.6% of the sample is held by the ten biggest clonotypes.

The CDR3 holds 16 amino acids from the cysteine to the phenylalanine. Left in the record is the CDR3 DNA by itself, 48 bases read in frame from the first base. Trimming removed 4 bases from V and 4 bases from J, leaving 17 bases between the germline ends. As encoded in the germline V gene, CDR1 is MNHNS while CDR2 is SASEGT. As concerns this clone: The antigen it recognizes is unknown. Base qualities are not provided; no much larger clone lies one nucleotide away.

The clonotype originates from a woman in her fifties or sixties with active or convalescent COVID-19. Input material: peripheral blood. The V gene is TRBV6-1 and the J gene is TRBJ1-3; a tentative D match to TRBD1 spans 5 bases. The DNA is as follows: TGTGCCAGCAGTGGCCGGGACTCGCCAGGGGGAAACACCATATATTTT. This sequence encodes CASSGRDSPGGNTIYF.